This TCR beta chain was recorded in a study of CD8 T cells in ankylosing spondylitis. One entry per CDR3 protein results from TCRdb running MiXCR on the 5' RACE reads. The data hold 200,000 or so distinct CDR3 sequences, with around 13% observed a single time. This clonotype originated in a female donor with ankylosing spondylitis or in good health (not recorded which). Sequenced material: blood, either unsorted or a sorted T cell fraction (not recorded which).

The CDR3 loop is CASSLGRPESGELFF. CDR3 coding DNA: TGTGCCAGCAGCTTAGGCAGGCCCGAATCCGGGGAGCTGTTTTTT. The chain links TRBV7-8 to TRBJ2-2, with unresolved D. V gave up 1 base and J gave up 6 bases, with 12 bases separating them. This CDR3 comprises 15 residues. The germline V gene has CDR1 SGHVS and CDR2 FQNEAQ.